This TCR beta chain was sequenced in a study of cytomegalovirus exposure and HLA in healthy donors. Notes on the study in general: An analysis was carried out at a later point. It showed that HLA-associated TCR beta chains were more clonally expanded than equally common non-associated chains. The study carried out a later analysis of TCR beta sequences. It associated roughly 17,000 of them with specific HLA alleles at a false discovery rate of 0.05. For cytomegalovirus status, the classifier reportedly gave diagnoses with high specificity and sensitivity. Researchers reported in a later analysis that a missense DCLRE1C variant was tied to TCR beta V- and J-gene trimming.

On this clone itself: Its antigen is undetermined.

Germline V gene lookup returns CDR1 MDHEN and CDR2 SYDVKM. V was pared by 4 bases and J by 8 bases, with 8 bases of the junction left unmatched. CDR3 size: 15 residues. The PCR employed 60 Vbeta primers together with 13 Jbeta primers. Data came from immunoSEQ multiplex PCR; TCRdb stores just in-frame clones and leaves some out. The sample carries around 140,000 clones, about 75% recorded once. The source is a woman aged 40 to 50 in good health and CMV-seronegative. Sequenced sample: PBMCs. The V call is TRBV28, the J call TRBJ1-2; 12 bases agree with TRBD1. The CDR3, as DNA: TGTGCCAGCAGTTCGGGGACAGGGGGCGCCTGGGGCTACACCTTC. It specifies CASSSGTGGAWGYTF.